These T cell receptor beta chains were read from a single sample in a study of Graves' ophthalmopathy and Graves' hyperthyroidism. TCRdb re-derived calls from the multiplex PCR reads in MiXCR, one entry per CDR3 protein. The table shows hundreds of thousands of distinct CDR3 sequences, with roughly two fifths occurring only once. The specimen sequenced was peripheral blood. Source of these receptors: an adult man with Graves' ophthalmopathy. CDR3s include the opening cysteine and the closing phenylalanine or tryptophan. Each record gives: CDR3 length, V gene, J gene, clone size, D gene, CDR3 DNA, CDR3 protein. D genes are given only for firm matches. Size values are once, few and many counts, or a class for expanded clones, and some rows have none.

>15|TRBV20-1|TRBJ2-7|few|.
TGCAGTGCTGGGGGGGGACAGGCCGCTTCCTACGAGCAGTACTTC
CSAGGGQAASYEQYF
>14|TRBV7-6|TRBJ1-1|many|.
TGTGCCAGCGGACCGGCTGGGATTAACACTGAAGCTTTCTTT
CASGPAGINTEAFF
>13|TRBV2|TRBJ1-5|many|.
TGTGCCAGCACTCGACGGGGGCATCAGCCCCAGCATTTT
CASTRRGHQPQHF
>18|TRBV7-2|TRBJ1-1|.|TRBD1
TGCGCCAGCAGCCAAGATCTCGTCTCCGGGACAGGGAAGACTGAAGCTTTCTTT
CASSQDLVSGTGKTEAFF
>17|TRBV24-1|TRBJ1-1|.|TRBD1
TGTGCCACCAGTGACCCAGGGACAGGGGGTCTCAGCACTGAAGCTTTCTTT
CATSDPGTGGLSTEAFF
>18|TRBV7-3|TRBJ1-3|.|TRBD1
TGTGCCAGCAGTTTAAATTTCCGAGACAGGGTCTTCGGGGACACCATATATTTT
CASSLNFRDRVFGDTIYF
>12|TRBV2|TRBJ2-7|.|TRBD2
TGTGCCAGCCATAGCGGGGGCTACGAGCAGTACTTC
CASHSGGYEQYF
>12|TRBV7-2|TRBJ2-2|many|.
TGTGCCAGCAGGAGGGGTTTCGGGGAGCTGTTTTTT
CASRRGFGELFF
>17|TRBV2|TRBJ2-6|.|.
TGTGCCAGCAGTGAATTGAACGGGTTCTCTGGGGCCAACGTCCTGACTTTC
CASSELNGFSGANVLTF
>15|TRBV9|TRBJ2-7|.|.
TGTGCCAGCAGCCAAGATCCGGCAGAGTCCTACGAGCAGTACTTC
CASSQDPAESYEQYF
>14|TRBV5-8|TRBJ1-1|many|.
TGTGCCAGCAGCTTATGGACAGCGAACACTGAAGCTTTCTTT
CASSLWTANTEAFF
>15|TRBV5-6|TRBJ1-1|few|.
TGTGCCAGCAGCTTGGTAGCAAATGGGGGGCCTGAAGCTTTCTTT
CASSLVANGGPEAFF
>16|TRBV2|TRBJ2-5|few|TRBD2
TGTGCCAGCAGTTCTTTACTAGCGGGGGGTAAAGAGACCCAGTACTTC
CASSSLLAGGKETQYF
>13|TRBV5-5|TRBJ2-7|.|TRBD1
TGTGCCAGCAGCTTCCGGGACAGGGACGAGCAGTACTTC
CASSFRDRDEQYF
>13|TRBV20-1|TRBJ2-7|.|.
TGCAGTGCTCTGACAGACGCGCCCTACGAGCAGTACTTC
CSALTDAPYEQYF
>14|TRBV5-1|TRBJ1-2|.|TRBD1
TGCGCCAGCAGCGCAAGGACAGGGGATGCGAGCTACACCTTC
CASSARTGDASYTF
>14|TRBV20-1|TRBJ2-7|many|.
TGCAGTGCTAGGCTGTGGGGAAGTGCCGACGAGCAGTACTTC
CSARLWGSADEQYF
>16|TRBV20-1|TRBJ2-7|.|.
TGCAGTGCTACGAAGACAGGTTCTTATTTTCTCTACGAGCAGTACTTC
CSATKTGSYFLYEQYF
>13|TRBV20-1|TRBJ1-5|many|.
TGCAGTGCTAGTTCTTGGGGCAATCAGCCCCAGCATTTT
CSASSWGNQPQHF
>16|TRBV9|TRBJ2-5|.|TRBD1
TGTGCCAGCAGCGTGGCGGACAGGGGGCTCCAAGAGACCCAGTACTTC
CASSVADRGLQETQYF
>15|TRBV29-1|TRBJ2-7|.|TRBD2
TGCAGCTTGGGACTAGCGGGTGCACGGGGATACGAGCAGTACTTC
CSLGLAGARGYEQYF
>14|TRBV19|TRBJ2-7|.|TRBD1
TGTGCCAGTAGTGGGACAGGGTTCAACTACGAGCAGTACTTC
CASSGTGFNYEQYF
>17|TRBV29-1|TRBJ2-6|.|TRBD1
TGCAGCGTTGTATTAGGGGGCCGAACCTCTGGGGCCAACGTCCTGACTTTC
CSVVLGGRTSGANVLTF
>13|TRBV20-1|TRBJ1-1|few|.
TGCAGTGCTAGATTAGGCCGTAACACTGAAGCTTTCTTT
CSARLGRNTEAFF
>14|TRBV28|TRBJ1-2|few|TRBD1
TGTGCCATCATACGGGACAGGGATGCCTATGGCTACACCTTC
CAIIRDRDAYGYTF
>15|TRBV7-9|TRBJ1-5|few|.
TGTGCCAGCAGCTTGGGGGAATTCAGCAATCAGCCCCAGCATTTT
CASSLGEFSNQPQHF
>15|TRBV2|TRBJ1-2|.|.
TGTGCCAGCAGTTTATGGGGGCCTACTAACTATGGCTACACCTTC
CASSLWGPTNYGYTF
>15|TRBV20-1|TRBJ2-7|.|TRBD2
TGCAGTGCTAGAGATCTCCTAGCGGTATTTTACGAGCAGTACTTC
CSARDLLAVFYEQYF
>13|TRBV7-9|TRBJ2-7|.|.
TGCGCCAGCAGCCAAGCTAACCCCTACGAGCAGTACTTC
CASSQANPYEQYF
>17|TRBV12-3/TRBV12-4|TRBJ1-1|once|.
TGTGCCAGCCTCCAAGGTCTTCCCCGGACGGTGAACACTGAAGCTTTCTTT
CASLQGLPRTVNTEAFF
>13|TRBV4-3|TRBJ1-3|.|.
TGCGCCAGCAGCCAAGGAATTGGGAACACCATATATTTT
CASSQGIGNTIYF
>14|TRBV7-7|TRBJ2-2|few|.
TGTGCCAGCAGACCCTACGAAACCGCCGGGGAGCTGTTTTTT
CASRPYETAGELFF
>14|TRBV6-2/TRBV6-3|TRBJ2-5|.|TRBD2
TGTGCCAGCACAATACTAGCGGGAGTGGAGACCCAGTACTTC
CASTILAGVETQYF